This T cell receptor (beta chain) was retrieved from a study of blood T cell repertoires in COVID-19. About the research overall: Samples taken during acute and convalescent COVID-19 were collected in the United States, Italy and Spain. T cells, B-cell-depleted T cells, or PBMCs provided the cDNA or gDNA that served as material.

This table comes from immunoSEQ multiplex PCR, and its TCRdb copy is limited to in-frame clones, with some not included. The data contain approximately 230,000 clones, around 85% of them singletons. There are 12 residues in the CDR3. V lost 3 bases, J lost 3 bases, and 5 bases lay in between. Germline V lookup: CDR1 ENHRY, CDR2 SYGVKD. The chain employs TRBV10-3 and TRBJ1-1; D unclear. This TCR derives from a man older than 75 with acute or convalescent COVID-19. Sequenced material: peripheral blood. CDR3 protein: CAISDQYTEAFF. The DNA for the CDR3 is TGTGCCATCAGTGACCAGTACACTGAAGCTTTCTTT.